Listed below are T cell receptor beta chains from one sample, sequenced in a study of T cells in Graves' hyperthyroidism and ophthalmopathy. Each CDR3 protein gets one entry after TCRdb re-called the multiplex PCR reads with MiXCR. The table lists 500,000 to 750,000 distinct CDR3 sequences, around 45% of them singletons. The sequencing input was peripheral blood or thyroid tissue (not recorded which). The receptors originated from a woman aged 18-29 years with Graves' hyperthyroidism. Both conserved end residues are part of each CDR3. D genes are given only for firm matches. The size of a clone is reported for some rows only, either as once, few or many, or as a class for expanded clones.

.	TRBJ2-7	TRBV20-1	.	CSAAGTADEQYF	TGCAGTGCTGCCGGTACAGCAGACGAGCAGTACTTC
TRBD2	TRBJ2-7	TRBV7-3	.	CASSPDTGGTYEQYF	TGTGCCAGCAGCCCTGACACCGGGGGGACCTACGAGCAGTACTTC
.	TRBJ1-1	TRBV12-3/TRBV12-4	many	CASSQLTDEAFF	TGTGCCAGCAGTCAGCTGACCGATGAAGCTTTCTTT
TRBD2	TRBJ2-2	TRBV7-2	.	CASRIAGGQNEQFF	TGTGCCAGCAGGATAGCGGGAGGCCAAAATGAGCAGTTTTTT
.	TRBJ1-1	TRBV12-3/TRBV12-4	many	CASRWGRNTEAFF	TGTGCCAGCAGATGGGGCCGGAACACTGAAGCTTTCTTT
.	TRBJ1-4	TRBV27	.	CASGIDAAPEKLFF	TGTGCCAGCGGTATTGACGCAGCACCTGAAAAACTGTTTTTT
.	TRBJ2-7	TRBV9	many	CASSPSAVSYEQYF	TGTGCCAGCAGCCCTTCAGCAGTCTCCTACGAGCAGTACTTC
.	TRBJ1-2	TRBV20-1	.	CSANLRGGRGNYGYTF	TGCAGTGCTAACCTTCGCGGGGGCAGGGGAAACTATGGCTACACCTTC
.	TRBJ2-7	TRBV19	many	CASAIGGNSAYEQYF	TGTGCCAGTGCCATAGGGGGGAACTCCGCCTACGAGCAGTACTTC
.	TRBJ2-5	TRBV6-6	many	CASSSETQYF	TGTGCCAGCAGTTCGGAGACCCAGTACTTC
TRBD2	TRBJ2-7	TRBV5-4	many	CASSPPGGIHEQYF	TGTGCCAGCAGCCCGCCGGGGGGTATCCACGAGCAGTACTTC
.	TRBJ1-5	TRBV20-1	many	CSARTNRAGGQPQHF	TGCAGTGCTAGAACCAACAGGGCTGGGGGTCAGCCCCAGCATTTT
.	TRBJ2-5	TRBV7-3	many	CASSQYNSLETQYF	TGTGCCAGCAGCCAATATAACAGCTTAGAGACCCAGTACTTC
.	TRBJ1-1	TRBV12-3/TRBV12-4	.	CASRGPLNTEAFF	TGTGCCAGCAGGGGACCCCTGAACACTGAAGCTTTCTTT
TRBD1	TRBJ1-2	TRBV5-8	many	CASSFTGVGYGYTF	TGTGCCAGCAGCTTTACAGGGGTGGGGTATGGCTACACCTTC
.	TRBJ2-3	TRBV7-9	.	CASSLDVSGGTDTQYF	TGTGCCAGCAGCTTGGATGTCAGCGGAGGCACAGATACGCAGTATTTT
TRBD1	TRBJ1-1	TRBV11-1	many	CASSARTGTEAFF	TGTGCCAGCAGCGCGCGGACAGGGACTGAAGCTTTCTTT
.	TRBJ1-2	TRBV4-3	many	CASSQVGRGGGYTF	TGCGCCAGCAGCCAAGTAGGCAGGGGAGGCGGCTACACCTTC
.	TRBJ2-7	TRBV12-3/TRBV12-4	many	CASSFAGYEQYF	TGTGCCAGCAGTTTTGCCGGCTACGAGCAGTACTTC
TRBD2	TRBJ2-3	TRBV7-9	.	CASSHGGAGDRDTQYF	TGTGCCAGCAGCCATGGAGGTGCGGGAGATAGAGATACGCAGTATTTT
.	TRBJ1-2	TRBV7-9	.	CASSLGSGSAYGYTF	TGTGCCAGCAGCTTAGGATCCGGGTCGGCCTATGGCTACACCTTC
.	TRBJ2-4	TRBV4-1	.	CASSQVGTFIQYF	TGCGCCAGCAGCCAAGTGGGGACGTTTATTCAGTACTTC
.	TRBJ2-2	TRBV11-2	.	CASSRPWVSDELFF	TGTGCCAGCAGCCGCCCCTGGGTTTCGGACGAGCTGTTTTTT
TRBD1	TRBJ1-2	TRBV7-9	few	CASSASDRGRGYTF	TGTGCCAGCAGCGCCTCGGACAGGGGGCGAGGCTACACCTTC
TRBD2	TRBJ2-3	TRBV20-1	once	CSARPGRPGDTQYF	TGCAGTGCTAGACCCGGGAGGCCCGGAGATACGCAGTATTTT
TRBD1	TRBJ1-4	TRBV14	.	CASSRLTGDEKLFF	TGTGCCAGCAGCCGACTGACAGGGGATGAAAAACTGTTTTTT
.	TRBJ2-7	TRBV5-8	many	CASSPWAGSEYEQYF	TGTGCCAGCAGCCCCTGGGCGGGATCGGAATACGAGCAGTACTTC
TRBD1	TRBJ1-5	TRBV2	many	CASTMGQGSQPQHF	TGTGCCAGCACCATGGGACAGGGGAGTCAGCCCCAGCATTTT
TRBD2	TRBJ2-7	TRBV7-2	many	CASRRTSGSSLYEQYF	TGTGCCAGCAGACGGACTAGCGGGAGCTCCCTCTACGAGCAGTACTTC
.	TRBJ2-7	TRBV5-4	.	CASSQAQGPYEQYF	TGCGCCAGCAGCCAAGCCCAGGGTCCCTACGAGCAGTACTTC
TRBD2	TRBJ2-7	TRBV2	few	CARDLREGSYEQYF	TGTGCTAGAGATCTTCGGGAGGGGTCCTACGAGCAGTACTTC
TRBD1	TRBJ2-7	TRBV6-5	.	CASTKQGAGSYEQYF	TGTGCCAGCACTAAACAGGGGGCAGGCTCCTACGAGCAGTACTTC
.	TRBJ1-2	TRBV6-1	once	CASREANSYTF	TGTGCCAGCAGAGAGGCAAATAGCTACACCTTC
TRBD1	TRBJ2-2	TRBV29-1	.	CSVVPGQGANELFF	TGCAGCGTTGTCCCGGGACAGGGGGCAAATGAGCTGTTTTTT
.	TRBJ2-7	TRBV5-1	many	CASSQEYEQYF	TGCGCCAGCAGCCAGGAATACGAGCAGTACTTC
TRBD2	TRBJ2-7	TRBV2	.	CASSDTRASEREKQYEQYF	TGTGCCAGCAGTGACACCCGAGCGTCCGAGCGGGAGAAGCAGTACGAGCAGTACTTC
TRBD1	TRBJ1-5	TRBV15	.	CATSRGTGLGGQPQHF	TGTGCCACCAGCAGAGGGACAGGGTTAGGTGGTCAGCCCCAGCATTTT
.	TRBJ2-3	TRBV15	few	CATSRDSPHGIGDTQYF	TGTGCCACCAGCAGAGATAGCCCCCACGGGATCGGAGATACGCAGTATTTT
TRBD2	TRBJ2-7	TRBV7-9	.	CASSLFSSGSYERYF	TGTGCCAGCAGTTTGTTCTCTAGCGGGAGTTACGAGCGGTACTTC
TRBD2	TRBJ2-7	TRBV4-2	many	CASSQDHGLAGEAFYEQYF	TGTGCCAGCAGCCAGGATCATGGGTTAGCGGGAGAAGCTTTCTACGAGCAGTACTTC
.	TRBJ1-1	TRBV7-9	.	CAWGGGLSLNTEAFF	TGTGCCTGGGGCGGGGGCTTGTCACTAAACACTGAAGCTTTCTTT
TRBD2	TRBJ2-5	TRBV30	.	CAWSVGGRGGETQYF	TGTGCCTGGAGTGTTGGAGGGCGCGGGGGGGAGACCCAGTACTTC
TRBD1	TRBJ1-5	TRBV2	many	CASSQDRGDQPQHF	TGTGCCAGCAGTCAGGACAGGGGCGATCAGCCCCAGCATTTT
TRBD1	TRBJ1-2	TRBV29-1	.	CSASRTGGSGYTF	TGCAGTGCTAGCAGGACAGGGGGCAGTGGCTACACCTTC
TRBD2	TRBJ2-1	TRBV12-3/TRBV12-4	.	CASTSRTSGRYEQFF	TGTGCCAGCACCTCCCGGACTAGCGGGAGGTATGAGCAGTTCTTC
TRBD2	TRBJ2-1	TRBV7-9	.	CANSVSGRAWDEQFF	TGTGCCAACAGCGTTAGCGGGAGGGCCTGGGATGAGCAGTTCTTC
.	TRBJ1-6	TRBV27	many	CASSVAGSNYNSPLHF	TGTGCCAGCAGTGTAGCGGGGAGCAACTATAATTCACCCCTCCACTTT
TRBD1	TRBJ2-6	TRBV24-1	many	CAAGGTGDSGANVLTF	TGTGCCGCAGGGGGAACAGGGGACTCTGGGGCCAACGTCCTGACTTTC
TRBD2	TRBJ2-6	TRBV7-8	.	CASSSAPPTGGFYSGANVLTF	TGTGCCAGCAGCTCCGCACCGCCAACGGGAGGGTTCTACTCTGGGGCCAACGTCCTGACTTTC
.	TRBJ2-4	TRBV7-9	.	CASSLGRGNGIQYF	TGTGCCAGCAGCCTCGGCAGGGGAAATGGCATTCAGTACTTC
.	TRBJ2-2	TRBV6-1	.	CASMDPNTGELFF	TGTGCCAGCATGGACCCGAACACCGGGGAGCTGTTTTTT
TRBD2	TRBJ2-7	TRBV20-1	.	CSASSGLAGAREQYF	TGCAGTGCTAGTTCAGGACTAGCGGGAGCCCGCGAGCAGTACTTC
.	TRBJ1-2	TRBV7-9	.	CASSQSQARGTSLTHGYTF	TGTGCCAGCAGCCAATCGCAGGCCCGCGGGACCTCCCTTACTCATGGCTACACCTTC
.	TRBJ1-1	TRBV29-1	.	CRAHRGGHTEAFF	TGCAGAGCTCACCGGGGGGGGCACACTGAAGCTTTCTTT
.	TRBJ1-1	TRBV20-1	many	CSAPPVATMNTEAFF	TGCAGTGCTCCCCCCGTGGCGACCATGAACACTGAAGCTTTCTTT
.	TRBJ2-2	TRBV6-6	.	CASSYRGQLFF	TGTGCCAGCAGTTACCGGGGCCAGCTGTTTTTT
TRBD1	TRBJ1-1	TRBV24-1	many	CATSDADRGETEAFF	TGTGCCACCAGTGACGCGGACAGGGGAGAAACTGAAGCTTTCTTT
.	TRBJ2-5	TRBV6-5	many	CASSYFTFAETQYF	TGTGCCAGCAGTTACTTTACGTTCGCGGAGACCCAGTACTTC
TRBD1	TRBJ2-7	TRBV19	many	CASGVGTANDEQYF	TGTGCCAGTGGTGTCGGGACAGCAAACGACGAGCAGTACTTC